Described below is a single TCR beta chain sequence and its context. Other DNA sequences within the sample encode an identical CDR3. Authors' data handling: Amplification of reference gene primers provided the estimated nucleated cell counts. Generated by immunoSEQ multiplex PCR, the TCRdb table keeps only in-frame clones and is missing some. V and J calls and clone size come straight from that table; D and trimming were deduced from the DNA. Of about 40,000 clones in the sample, about four fifths were seen once. V was pared by 2 bases and J by 4 bases, with 7 bases of the junction left unmatched. Germline lookup yields CDR1 MNHEY and CDR2 SVGAGI. This CDR3 has 15 amino acids. These data originate in a study of blood T cell repertoires in COVID-19. For the study at large: The United States, Italy and Spain were the sources of the acute and convalescent COVID-19 samples. Sample material is recorded as cDNA or gDNA derived from T cells, B-cell-depleted T cells, or PBMCs.

This TCR was sampled from a woman in her sixties or seventies with acute or convalescent COVID-19. The chain couples TRBV6-5 to TRBJ1-2, with TRBD1 identical over 7 bases. Sequenced input: peripheral blood. The CDR3 region has the DNA TGTGCCAGCAGTTACCGTGGGCAGGGGGTCTATGGCTACACCTTC. Its protein product is CASSYRGQGVYGYTF.